Detailed here is one TCR beta chain. These data are taken from a study of blood T cell repertoires in COVID-19. The data were produced by immunoSEQ multiplex PCR, yet TCRdb's version contains in-frame clones alone and is incomplete. This repertoire shows roughly 330,000 clones, over 75% found once; its top ten account for 3% to 4%. Germline V CDR1 and CDR2: MNHEY, SVGEGT. The CDR3 spans 16 residues. Deletions cut 2 bases from V and 2 bases from J, with 14 bases between. The V and J genes are TRBV6-2 or TRBV6-3 and TRBJ2-3; D is possibly TRBD2 (6 bases). The sequence derives from a woman in her forties or fifties with active or convalescent COVID-19. Sequencing was performed on peripheral blood. The CDR3: CASSYGPGRNTDTQYF. CDR3 DNA: TGTGCCAGCAGTTACGGACCCGGGAGAAACACAGATACGCAGTATTTT.